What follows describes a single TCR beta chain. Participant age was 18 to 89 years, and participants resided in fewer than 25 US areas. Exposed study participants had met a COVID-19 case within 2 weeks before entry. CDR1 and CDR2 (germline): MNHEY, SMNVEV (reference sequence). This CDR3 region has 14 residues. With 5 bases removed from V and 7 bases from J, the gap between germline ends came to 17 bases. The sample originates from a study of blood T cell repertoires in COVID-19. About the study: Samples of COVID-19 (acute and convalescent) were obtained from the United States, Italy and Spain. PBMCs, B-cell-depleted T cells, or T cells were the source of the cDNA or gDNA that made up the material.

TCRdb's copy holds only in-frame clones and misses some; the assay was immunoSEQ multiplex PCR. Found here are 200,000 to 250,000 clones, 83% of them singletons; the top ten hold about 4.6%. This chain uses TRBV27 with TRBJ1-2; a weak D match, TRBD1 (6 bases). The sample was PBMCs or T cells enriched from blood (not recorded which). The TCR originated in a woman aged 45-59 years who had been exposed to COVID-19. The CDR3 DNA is TGTGCCAGCAGTCCGTCCTACAGGGCCGCTGGCTACACCTTC. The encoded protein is CASSPSYRAAGYTF.